The clone carrying this T cell receptor (beta chain) was detected once. The sample belongs to a study of blood T cell repertoires in COVID-19. The CDR3 has 22 residues. Germline CDR1 KGHSH, CDR2 LQKENI. The germline V and J ends were trimmed by 6 bases and 4 bases, with 37 bases remaining between them. Libraries were prepared by immunoSEQ multiplex PCR; TCRdb keeps only in-frame clonotypes and omits some of them. The repertoire holds fewer than 200,000 clones, with about 90% as singletons. Sequencing was performed on PBMCs or T cells enriched from blood (not recorded which). V and J are TRBV18 and TRBJ1-3; D is unclear. The TCR was taken from a woman between 18 and 29 years old who had recovered from COVID-19. This CDR3 is CASSNSQPWPEHNRYTGNTIYF. Written as DNA, the CDR3 is TGTGCCAGCTCCAACAGCCAACCTTGGCCCGAACACAATAGATATACGGGAAACACCATATATTTT.